This T cell receptor beta chain was captured in a study of technical replicates of blood from a few donors. From germline, CDR1 is MDHEN and CDR2 SYDVKM. V lost 6 bases and J lost 5, with 20 bases in between. The CDR3 contains 15 residues. Generated by immunoSEQ multiplex PCR, the TCRdb table keeps only in-frame clones and is missing some. Seen here are approximately 79,000 clones, about 93% observed once, and the top ten hold 0.3% to 0.45%. The rearrangement links TRBV28 to TRBJ2-7; a weak D match, TRBD1 (6 bases). Source material: T cells isolated from PBMCs. This sequence originates from a human donor in good health. CDR3 sequence reads: CASSPTQGINDEQYF. CDR3 nucleotide sequence: TGTGCCAGCAGCCCAACTCAGGGGATCAATGACGAGCAGTACTTC.